This T cell receptor (beta chain) derives from a study of cytomegalovirus exposure and HLA in healthy donors. Worth noting for this clone: The antigen is undetermined.

Researchers ran the PCR with 60 Vbeta and 13 Jbeta primers. Only in-frame clones appear in the TCRdb table, and some are missing; sequencing was by immunoSEQ multiplex PCR. Here the sample spans about 130,000 clones, more than 9% being singletons. The J segment lost 2 bases and the V segment lost 6 bases, leaving 6 bases of the junction unmatched. Germline assignment: CDR1 SGHTA and CDR2 FQGTGA. The CDR3 is 16 residues long. Study-level points and caveats: Rarity marked most TCR sequences, yet some public TCRs occurred in many donors.

The gene calls are TRBV7-3 and TRBJ2-3, with TRBD2 identical over 12 bases. The origin of this receptor is a woman in her late teens or twenties in good health and CMV-seropositive. The material sequenced was PBMCs. CDR3 residues: CASSPGLAGNTDTQYF. The DNA of the CDR3 is TGTGCCAGCAGTCCCGGACTAGCGGGGAACACAGATACGCAGTATTTT. The variable domain in full, with the rest retrieved from reference TRBV7-3 and TRBJ2-3, is GAGVSQTPSNKVTEKGKYVELRCDPISGHTALYWYRQSLGQGPEFLIYFQGTGAADDSGLPNDRFFAVRPEGSVSTLKIQRTERGDSAVYLCASSPGLAGNTDTQYFGPGTRLTVL.